Here is one TCR beta chain with its context. As yet, its antigen is unknown. Germline CDR1 SGHDT, CDR2 YYEEEE. The CDR3 length is 13 residues. The germline V and J ends were trimmed by 2 bases and 3 bases, with 8 bases remaining between them. The record originates from a study of OX40 agonist ivuxolimab in advanced cancers. Data came from immunoSEQ multiplex PCR; TCRdb stores just in-frame clones and leaves some out. The table lists some 20,000 clones, 75% to 90% of them singletons. The study, taken as a whole, reports: In CD8+ T cells, expanded clones were on average more numerous than in CD4+. Those patients achieving a partial response at 0.1-3.0 mg/kg showed among the lowest clonal expansion.

Sequencing used CD4+ or CD8+ T cells sorted from blood, obtained in a trial of the OX40 agonist ivuxolimab. The chain employs TRBV5-6 and TRBJ1-2; D is perhaps TRBD1 (6 bases). The sequence was collected from an adult with an advanced solid tumor such as melanoma, head and neck, liver or kidney cancer. The CDR3 region has the DNA TGTGCCAGCAGCTTTGCAGGGGACTATGGCTACACCTTC. This gives the protein CASSFAGDYGYTF.